These T cell receptor beta chains were read from a single sample in a study of blood T cell repertoires in COVID-19. Measured with immunoSEQ multiplex PCR; TCRdb has only the in-frame clones, and not every one. The repertoire holds fewer than 120,000 clones, with 88% as singletons. Sequencing was carried out using peripheral blood. Every receptor here comes from a woman between 45 and 65 years old with acute or convalescent COVID-19. CDR3s include the opening cysteine and the closing phenylalanine or tryptophan. D genes are given only for firm matches. Expanded clones get a size class; other rows say once, few or many, or leave the size out.

>TRBJ1-2|.|TRBD1|TRBV19|15
TGTGCCAGTAGTATCCCGGGACAGGGGGCCTATGGCTACACCTTC
CASSIPGQGAYGYTF
>TRBJ1-4|once|TRBD1|TRBV10-1|15
TGCGCCAGCAGTCTCACTGACAGGGTTGTGGAAAAACTGTTTTTT
CASSLTDRVVEKLFF
>TRBJ1-6|.|.|TRBV12-3/TRBV12-4|13
TGTGCCAGCAGTTTGGGGCGGGGTTCACCCCTCCACTTT
CASSLGRGSPLHF
>TRBJ2-5|.|.|TRBV7-9|15
TGTGCCAGCAGCGGAACCGGGTTCGGACAAGAGACCCAGTACTTC
CASSGTGFGQETQYF
>TRBJ1-5|once|TRBD1|TRBV5-5|15
TGTGCCAGCAGCTTGGACAGGGGGCGGAATCAGCCCCAGCATTTT
CASSLDRGRNQPQHF
>TRBJ2-5|.|.|TRBV10-3|15
TGTGCCATCAGTGAGTCGACGGGGGGCCCAGAGACCCAGTACTTC
CAISESTGGPETQYF
>TRBJ2-7|.|.|TRBV28|12
TGTGCCAGCAGTTTAAGAGGGTGGCGGCAGTACTTC
CASSLRGWRQYF
>TRBJ2-5|.|.|TRBV19|14
TGTGCCAGTAGTATGAGGCTGGGTTCGGAGACCCAGTACTTC
CASSMRLGSETQYF
>TRBJ1-5|.|TRBD1|TRBV19|15
TGTGCCAGTACCAGGACAGGGATTAGCAATCAGCCCCAGCATTTT
CASTRTGISNQPQHF
>TRBJ2-7|.|.|TRBV19|14
TGTGCCAGTAGTATAACAGGGATACCCTACGAGCAGTACTTC
CASSITGIPYEQYF
>TRBJ2-3|.|TRBD2|TRBV19|18
TGTGCCAGTAGTATAAGAGGTGGGCGGGAGGGCGCCGCAGATACGCAGTATTTT
CASSIRGGREGAADTQYF
>TRBJ2-6|.|.|TRBV5-4|15
TGTGCCAGCAGCTTTACTAGTCCTGGGGCCAACGTCCTGACTTTC
CASSFTSPGANVLTF
>TRBJ2-1|.|.|TRBV19|13
TGTGCCAGTGGGACTGGGGGGTACAATGAGCAGTTCTTC
CASGTGGYNEQFF
>TRBJ1-1|once|.|TRBV19|12
TGTGCCAGTAGCGGACAGAACACTGAAGCTTTCTTT
CASSGQNTEAFF
>TRBJ1-5|.|.|TRBV6-2/TRBV6-3|13
TGTGCCAGCAGTCCATCCGGGAATCAGCCCCAGCATTTT
CASSPSGNQPQHF
>TRBJ2-3|few|.|TRBV7-8|14
TGTGCCAGCAAAGTTAGGGGCCCCACAGATACGCAGTATTTT
CASKVRGPTDTQYF
>TRBJ1-6|.|.|TRBV6-5|16
TGTGCCAGCAGTTACTCGAGAGACAGGAATAATTCACCCCTCCACTTT
CASSYSRDRNNSPLHF
>TRBJ2-2|once|.|TRBV18|15
TGTGCCAGCTCACCACGGGCAGGCGACACCGGGGAGCTGTTTTTT
CASSPRAGDTGELFF
>TRBJ1-5|.|.|TRBV19|18
TGTGCCAGTAGTGGACCCCGGGGGGCAATGTTCAGCAATCAGCCCCAGCATTTT
CASSGPRGAMFSNQPQHF
>TRBJ2-2|.|TRBD1|TRBV5-4|15
TGTGCCAGCAGCCAGGACAGGGTTGGCACCGGGGAGCTGTTTTTT
CASSQDRVGTGELFF
>TRBJ2-2|.|.|TRBV21-1|17
TGTGCCAGCAGCAGGTCAAGGACAGGGGGCGCGGTCGGGGAGCTGTTTTTT
CASSRSRTGGAVGELFF
>TRBJ2-1|.|TRBD2|TRBV18|15
TGTGCCAGCTCACCACCGGGAGGGCCCCTTAATGAGCAGTTCTTC
CASSPPGGPLNEQFF
>TRBJ2-4|.|TRBD1|TRBV3-1/TRBV3-2|19
TGTGCCAGCAGCCAAGAGGAGGGGACAGGGAGGTTTGCCAAAAACATTCAGTACTTC
CASSQEEGTGRFAKNIQYF
>TRBJ1-5|.|.|TRBV6-5|13
TGTGCCAGCAGCTTCAACTTTAATCAGCCCCAGCATTTT
CASSFNFNQPQHF
>TRBJ2-7|.|TRBD2|TRBV5-4|13
TGTGCCAGCAGCCTACCGGGACTAGACGAGCAGTACTTC
CASSLPGLDEQYF
>TRBJ2-1|.|TRBD2|TRBV11-2|18
TGTGCCAGCAGCTTACTAGCGGGAGGGCCGAGCTCCTACAATGAGCAGTTCTTC
CASSLLAGGPSSYNEQFF
>TRBJ2-1|few|TRBD2|TRBV5-1|18
TGCGCCAGCAGCTTGGACGTGGCTAGCGGGACTTTAGGGATTGAGCAGTTCTTC
CASSLDVASGTLGIEQFF
>TRBJ2-6|.|.|TRBV30|13
TGTGCCTGGGACAGAGCTGGGGCCAACGTCCTGACTTTC
CAWDRAGANVLTF
>TRBJ1-5|.|TRBD1|TRBV5-1|15
TGCGCCAGCAGCCCCGGGACAGGGGGCCGGCAGCCCCAGCATTTT
CASSPGTGGRQPQHF
>TRBJ2-1|.|.|TRBV14|16
TGTGCCAGCAGCACTCGGACTTATGGTACCTACAATGAGCAGTTCTTC
CASSTRTYGTYNEQFF
>TRBJ2-5|.|TRBD2|TRBV6-2/TRBV6-3|17
TGTGCCAGCAGCCCTAGGGACGGCGCGGGAGGGCCGGAGACCCAGTACTTC
CASSPRDGAGGPETQYF
>TRBJ2-2|.|.|TRBV21-1|18
TGTGCCAGCACCGAGACGGGACTAGCGGGAGGATGGACCGGGGAGCTGTTTTTT
CASTETGLAGGWTGELFF
>TRBJ1-5|.|.|TRBV6-5|13
TGTGCCAGCAGTTACGATCAGGGAAGGCCCCAGCATTTT
CASSYDQGRPQHF
>TRBJ1-1|.|.|TRBV19|14
TGTGCCAGTAGCTTTCTACAGGGAAACACTGAAGCTTTCTTT
CASSFLQGNTEAFF
>TRBJ2-1|.|.|TRBV5-1|15
TGCGCCAGCAACGGACTAGTAGGGGGAGACAATGAGCAGTTCTTC
CASNGLVGGDNEQFF
>TRBJ1-5|.|.|TRBV2|16
TGTGCCAGCAGTGAAGCGGGCTTTCCTAGCAATCAGCCCCAGCATTTT
CASSEAGFPSNQPQHF
>TRBJ1-2|once|TRBD1|TRBV19|17
TGTGCCAGTACCCCAGGACAGGGAGTCCTAGCTAACTATGGCTACACCTTC
CASTPGQGVLANYGYTF
>TRBJ2-6|.|.|TRBV12-5|19
TGTGCTAGTGGTTTGGTCCAAGGGACTTCTGCGTGTAGGGCCAACGTCCTGACTTTC
CASGLVQGTSACRANVLTF
>TRBJ2-1|.|.|TRBV29-1|12
TGCAGCGTTGTAAGGGGTAGCAATGAGCAGTTCTTC
CSVVRGSNEQFF
>TRBJ2-1|.|.|TRBV7-2|16
TGTGCCAGCAGCTTAGAGGGGACTTACTCCTACAATGAGCAGTTCTTC
CASSLEGTYSYNEQFF
>TRBJ2-7|.|TRBD1|TRBV3-1/TRBV3-2|14
TGTGCCAGCAGGGACAGGGCCAGCTCCTACGAGCAGTACTTC
CASRDRASSYEQYF
>TRBJ1-3|.|.|TRBV4-1|17
TGCGCCAGCAGCCAAGACAACCCACAGGTTCCTGGAAACACCATATATTTT
CASSQDNPQVPGNTIYF
>TRBJ2-7|.|TRBD1|TRBV28|12
TGTGCCAGCAGTCTTTCCTCGGGACAGGGATACTTC
CASSLSSGQGYF
>TRBJ1-1|.|.|TRBV12-3/TRBV12-4|13
TGTGCCAGCACCAAGGACAGACTCACTGAAGCTTTCTTT
CASTKDRLTEAFF
>TRBJ2-7|.|.|TRBV5-1|13
TGCGCCAGCAGTTTTGGGCCGGGGAACGAGCAGTACTTC
CASSFGPGNEQYF
>TRBJ2-7|.|TRBD1|TRBV7-2|15
TGTGCCAGCAGCGGCCGACAGGGGGCCAGGGGCGAGCAGTACTTC
CASSGRQGARGEQYF
>TRBJ1-5|.|.|TRBV28|19
TGTGCCAGCAGTCCCCATTCTTCCGCTTGGAGAGATAGCAATCAGCCCCAGCATTTT
CASSPHSSAWRDSNQPQHF
>TRBJ1-1|.|.|TRBV10-2|15
TGCGCCAGCAGTGAGTCCACAGCAGGCAACACTGAAGCTTTCTTT
CASSESTAGNTEAFF
>TRBJ2-3|.|TRBD2|TRBV6-5|14
TGTGCCAGCAAACTAGCGGGAGCATCAGATACGCAGTATTTT
CASKLAGASDTQYF
>TRBJ1-5|once|TRBD1|TRBV10-2|15
TGCGCCAGCAGTGAGTCGGGACAGCTCAGTCAGCCCCAGCATTTT
CASSESGQLSQPQHF
>TRBJ2-1|few|.|TRBV4-1|13
TGCGCCAGCAGCCAAGATCCGGGACACCAGCAGTTCTTC
CASSQDPGHQQFF
>TRBJ1-1|.|.|TRBV18|13
TGTGCCAGCTCACCTGAGGAGGGCACTGAAGCTTTCTTT
CASSPEEGTEAFF
>TRBJ1-1|.|.|TRBV9|13
TGTGCCAGCAGCCCAGAGCCACGGGATGAAGCTTTCTTT
CASSPEPRDEAFF
>TRBJ1-1|.|.|TRBV6-2/TRBV6-3|14
TGTGCCAGCAGCCGAGACAGGCCGAACACTGAAGCTTTCTTT
CASSRDRPNTEAFF
>TRBJ2-7|once|TRBD1|TRBV2|14
TGTGCCAGCAGTGCCCAGGGGGCGGCCTACGAGCAGTACTTC
CASSAQGAAYEQYF
>TRBJ2-2|once|TRBD2|TRBV9|15
TGTGCCAGCGGGACTAGCGGGGGGAACACCGGGGAGCTGTTTTTT
CASGTSGGNTGELFF